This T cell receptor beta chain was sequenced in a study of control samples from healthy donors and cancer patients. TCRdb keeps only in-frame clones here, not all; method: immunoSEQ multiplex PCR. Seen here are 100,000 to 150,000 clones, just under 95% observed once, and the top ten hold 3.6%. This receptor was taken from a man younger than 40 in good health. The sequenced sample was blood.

In DNA form, the CDR3 reads TGTGCCAGCAGTCAGACAGGGGGCCAGGAGACCCAGTACTTC. It yields the protein CASSQTGGQETQYF. The chain has TRBV2 and TRBJ2-5, with 10 bases aligning to TRBD1. Losses at the gene ends were 5 bases for V and 5 bases for J; bases not matched to a gene: 5. The CDR3 has 14 amino acids. The germline gives CDR1 SNHLY, CDR2 FYNNEI.